The 7 T cell receptor beta chains presented below share a single source sample, sequenced in a study of T cells expressing NK-cell markers. Each CDR3 protein gets one entry in TCRdb, which reprocessed the 5' RACE reads and gives no DNA. The listing contains about 430,000 distinct CDR3 sequences. Sequenced input: blood T cells: a sorted CD56 or NKG2C T cell subset, CD4+ or CD8+ T cells, or bulk PBMC T cells (not recorded which). Source of these receptors: a woman aged 45 to 65 in good health.

The V call is TRBV4-1, the J call TRBJ2-5; lacking DNA, the TRBD1 call made by TCRdb goes unchecked. From germline, CDR1 is MGHRA and CDR2 YSYEKL. The CDR3 sequence is 17 residues long. The CDR3: CASSQDPSAGAYETQYF.

J is TRBJ2-5 and V is TRBV27; TCRdb selects TRBD2, and the lack of DNA leaves this call unchecked. CDR3 length: 17 amino acids. Germline-derived CDR1 and CDR2 are MNHEY and SMNVEV (reference sequence). The CDR3 loop reads CASRLSGLAGDVGTQYF.

The V and J genes are TRBV29-1 and TRBJ1-1; there is no DNA to check the TCRdb D call of TRBD1. Germline V gives CDR1 SQVTM, CDR2 ANQGSEA. The CDR3 is made up of 13 amino acids. CDR3 protein: CSVSVFPSDEAFF. Looking up the rest from reference TRBV29-1 and TRBJ1-1 gives the full variable domain: SAVISQKPSRDICQRGTSLTIQCQVDSQVTMMFWYRQQPGQSLTLIATANQGSEATYESGFVIDKFPISRPNLTFSTLTVSNMSPEDSSIYLCSVSVFPSDEAFFGQGTRLTVV.

This chain links TRBV5-1 with TRBJ1-3. The CDR3 covers 18 residues. Germline-derived CDR1 and CDR2 are SGHRS and YFSETQ. The CDR3: CASSSAEATGTSGNTIYF.

The rearrangement joins TRBV12-3 or TRBV12-4 to TRBJ1-6. This CDR3 contains 12 residues. The CDR3 here is CASSRTRGPLHF.

The chain uses TRBV5-1 and TRBJ2-1; TCRdb gives TRBD2 as the D gene, but with no DNA this cannot be confirmed. This CDR3 has 16 amino acids. CDR1 and CDR2 (germline): SGHRS, YFSETQ. The CDR3 sequence: CASSPPLAGLYNEQFF.

The chain couples TRBV6-5 to TRBJ2-1; TCRdb reports TRBD2, a call that lacks DNA to check it against. Germline CDR1 is MNHEY and CDR2 is SVGAGI. The CDR3 totals 13 residues. This chain's CDR3 is CASRAGGRDEQFF.